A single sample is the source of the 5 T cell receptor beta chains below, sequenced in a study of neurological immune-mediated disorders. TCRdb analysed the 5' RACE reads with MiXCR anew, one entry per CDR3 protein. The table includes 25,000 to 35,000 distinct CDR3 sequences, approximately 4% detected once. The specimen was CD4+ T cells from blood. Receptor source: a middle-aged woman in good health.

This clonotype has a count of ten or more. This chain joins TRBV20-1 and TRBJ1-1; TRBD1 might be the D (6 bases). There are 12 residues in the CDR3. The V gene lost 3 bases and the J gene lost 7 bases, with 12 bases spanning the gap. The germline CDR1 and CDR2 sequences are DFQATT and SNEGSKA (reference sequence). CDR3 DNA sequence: TGCAGTGCTAGTCTCACGGGACATGAAGCTTTCTTT. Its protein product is CSASLTGHEAFF.

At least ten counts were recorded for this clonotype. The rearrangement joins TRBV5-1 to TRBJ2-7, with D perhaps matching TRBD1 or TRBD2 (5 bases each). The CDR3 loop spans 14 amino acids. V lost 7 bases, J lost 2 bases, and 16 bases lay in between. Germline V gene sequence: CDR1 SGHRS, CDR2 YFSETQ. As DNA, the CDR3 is TGCGCCAGCCGGGACCCCGGAGACGCCTACGAGCAGTACTTC. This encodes CASRDPGDAYEQYF.

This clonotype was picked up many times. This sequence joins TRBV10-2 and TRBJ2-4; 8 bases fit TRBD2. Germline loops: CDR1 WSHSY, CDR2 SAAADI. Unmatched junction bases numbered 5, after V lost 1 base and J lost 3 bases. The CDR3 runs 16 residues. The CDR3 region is CASSEFAGGLKNIQYF. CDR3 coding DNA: TGCGCCAGCAGTGAGTTTGCGGGGGGCCTCAAAAACATTCAGTACTTC.

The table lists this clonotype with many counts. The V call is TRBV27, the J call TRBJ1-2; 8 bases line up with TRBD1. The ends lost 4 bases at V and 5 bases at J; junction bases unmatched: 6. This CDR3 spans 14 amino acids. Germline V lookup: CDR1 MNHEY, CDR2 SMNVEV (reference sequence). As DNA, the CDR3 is TGTGCCAGCAGTTCAGGACAGGGAAGTTATGGCTACACCTTC. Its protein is CASSSGQGSYGYTF.

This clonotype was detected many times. CDR3 region: CASSHLKTGTDTQYF. CDR3 nucleotide sequence: TGTGCCAGCTCACATCTCAAGACAGGCACAGATACGCAGTATTTT. The chain carries TRBV18 and TRBJ2-3; tentatively, D is TRBD1 (5 bases). CDR3 size: 15 residues. Trimming took off 4 bases at V and 1 base at J, with 12 bases between the two ends. Germline V gives CDR1 KGHSH, CDR2 LQKENI.